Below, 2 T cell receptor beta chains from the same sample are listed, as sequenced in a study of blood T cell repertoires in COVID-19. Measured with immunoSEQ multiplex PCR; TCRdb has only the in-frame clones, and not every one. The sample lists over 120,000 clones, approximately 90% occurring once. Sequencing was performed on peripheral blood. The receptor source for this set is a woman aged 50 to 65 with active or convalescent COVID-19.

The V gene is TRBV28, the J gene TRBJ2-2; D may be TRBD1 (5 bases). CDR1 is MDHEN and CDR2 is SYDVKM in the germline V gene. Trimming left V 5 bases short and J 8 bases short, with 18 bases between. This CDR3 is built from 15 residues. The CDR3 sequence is CASSRQGPLRGELFF. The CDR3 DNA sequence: TGTGCCAGCAGTAGGCAGGGCCCTCTGCGGGGGGAGCTGTTTTTT.

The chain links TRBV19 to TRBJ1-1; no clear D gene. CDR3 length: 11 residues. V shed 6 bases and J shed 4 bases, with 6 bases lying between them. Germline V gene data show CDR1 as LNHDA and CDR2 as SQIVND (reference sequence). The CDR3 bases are TGTGCCAGTAGGAAGAGCACTGAAGCTTTCTTT. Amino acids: CASRKSTEAFF.